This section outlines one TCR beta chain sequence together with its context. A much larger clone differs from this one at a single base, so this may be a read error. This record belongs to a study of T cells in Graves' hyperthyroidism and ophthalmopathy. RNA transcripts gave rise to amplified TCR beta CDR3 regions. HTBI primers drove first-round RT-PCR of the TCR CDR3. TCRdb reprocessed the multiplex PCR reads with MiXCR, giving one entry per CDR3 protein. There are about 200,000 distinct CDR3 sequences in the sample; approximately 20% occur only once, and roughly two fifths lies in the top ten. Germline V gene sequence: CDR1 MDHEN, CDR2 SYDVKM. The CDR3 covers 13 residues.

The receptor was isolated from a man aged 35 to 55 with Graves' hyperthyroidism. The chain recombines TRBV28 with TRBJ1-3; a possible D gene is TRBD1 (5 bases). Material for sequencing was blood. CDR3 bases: TGTGCCAGCAGCTTGACAGCTGGAAACGCCATATATTTT. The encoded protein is CASSLTAGNAIYF.